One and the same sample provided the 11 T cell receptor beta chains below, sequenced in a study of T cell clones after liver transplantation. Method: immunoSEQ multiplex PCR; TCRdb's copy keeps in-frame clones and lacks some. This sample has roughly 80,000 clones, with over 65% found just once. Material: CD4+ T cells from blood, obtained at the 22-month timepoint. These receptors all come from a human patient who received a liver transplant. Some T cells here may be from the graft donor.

Here the CDR3 DNA reads TGCGCCAGCAGCCAAGCCCAAGGGGGCAGTGCCTATACTGGCTACACCTTC. The encoded protein is CASSQAQGGSAYTGYTF. V is TRBV4-1 and J is TRBJ1-2; 7 bases fit TRBD1. The germline CDR1 and CDR2 sequences are MGHRA and YSYEKL. The J segment lost 7 bases and the V segment lost 1 base, leaving 15 bases of the junction unmatched. The CDR3 extends over 17 amino acids.

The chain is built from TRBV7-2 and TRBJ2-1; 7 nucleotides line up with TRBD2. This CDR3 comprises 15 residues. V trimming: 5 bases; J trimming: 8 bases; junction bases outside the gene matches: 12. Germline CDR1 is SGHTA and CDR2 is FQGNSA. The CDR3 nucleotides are TGTGCCAGCAGCCCCACTACCTCTAGCGGCGATGAGCAGTTCTTC. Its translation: CASSPTTSSGDEQFF. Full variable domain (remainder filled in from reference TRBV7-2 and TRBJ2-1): GAGVSQSPSNKVTEKGKDVELRCDPISGHTALYWYRQSLGQGLEFLIYFQGNSAPDKSGLPSDRFSAERTGGSVSTLTIQRTQQEDSAVYLCASSPTTSSGDEQFFGPGTRLTVL.

The CDR3: CASRSTGAFNQPQHF. CDR3 nucleotides: TGTGCCAGTAGATCGACAGGGGCCTTCAATCAGCCCCAGCATTTT. This sequence joins TRBV19 and TRBJ1-5; 8 positions agree with TRBD1. This CDR3 has 15 residues. Trimming cost V 6 bases and J 3 bases; bases outside gene matches: 7. Germline CDR1 and CDR2: LNHDA and SQIVND (reference sequence).

As DNA, the CDR3 is TGTGCCAGCAGCACCCTGGAGGGGAAGCAGTACTTC. This sequence encodes CASSTLEGKQYF. This chain connects TRBV9 to TRBJ2-7; tentatively, D is TRBD2 (6 bases). From germline, CDR1 is SGDLS and CDR2 YYNGEE. The CDR3 runs 12 residues. Trimming shortened V by 4 bases and J by 8 bases, and 13 bases separated the two germline ends. Full variable domain (missing parts from reference TRBV9 and TRBJ2-7): DSGVTQTPKHLITATGQRVTLRCSPRSGDLSVYWYQQSLDQGLQFLIQYYNGEERAKGNILERFSAQQFPDLHSELNLSSLELGDSALYFCASSTLEGKQYFGPGTRLTVT.

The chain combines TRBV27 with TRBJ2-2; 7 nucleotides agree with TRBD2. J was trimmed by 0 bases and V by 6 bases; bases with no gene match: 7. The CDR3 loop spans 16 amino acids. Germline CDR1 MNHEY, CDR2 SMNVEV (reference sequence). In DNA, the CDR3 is TGTGCCAGCAGCCACCCTAGCGGAACGAACACCGGGGAGCTGTTTTTT. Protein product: CASSHPSGTNTGELFF.

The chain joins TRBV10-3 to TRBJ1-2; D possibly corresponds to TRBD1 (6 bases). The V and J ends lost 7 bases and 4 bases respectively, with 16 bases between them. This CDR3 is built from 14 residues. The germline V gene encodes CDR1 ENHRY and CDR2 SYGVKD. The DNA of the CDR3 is TGTGCCATCAAAGCACAGGGCGGCGTCTATGGCTACACCTTC. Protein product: CAIKAQGGVYGYTF.

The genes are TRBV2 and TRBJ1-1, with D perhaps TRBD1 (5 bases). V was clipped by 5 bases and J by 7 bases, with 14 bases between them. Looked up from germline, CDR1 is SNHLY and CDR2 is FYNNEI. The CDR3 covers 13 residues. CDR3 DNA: TGTGCCAGCAGTTACGGACACGTAAATGAAGCTTTCTTT. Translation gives CASSYGHVNEAFF.

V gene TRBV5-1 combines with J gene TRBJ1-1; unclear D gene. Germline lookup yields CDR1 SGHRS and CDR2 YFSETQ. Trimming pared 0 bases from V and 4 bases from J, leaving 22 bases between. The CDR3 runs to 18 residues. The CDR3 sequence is CASSLAYVGRPRGTEAFF. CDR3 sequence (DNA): TGCGCCAGCAGCTTGGCCTACGTTGGACGTCCCCGGGGCACTGAAGCTTTCTTT.

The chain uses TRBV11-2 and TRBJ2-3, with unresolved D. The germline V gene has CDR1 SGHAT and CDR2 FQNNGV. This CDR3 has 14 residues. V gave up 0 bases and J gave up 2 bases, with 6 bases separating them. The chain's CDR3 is CASSLDLVTDTQYF. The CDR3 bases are TGTGCCAGCAGCTTAGATCTGGTCACAGATACGCAGTATTTT.

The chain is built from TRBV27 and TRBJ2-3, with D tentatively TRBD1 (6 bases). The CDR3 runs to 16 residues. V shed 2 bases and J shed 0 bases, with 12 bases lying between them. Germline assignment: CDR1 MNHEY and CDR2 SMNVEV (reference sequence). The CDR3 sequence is CASSLQGIWSTDTQYF. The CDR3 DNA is TGTGCCAGCAGTTTACAGGGGATTTGGAGCACAGATACGCAGTATTTT.

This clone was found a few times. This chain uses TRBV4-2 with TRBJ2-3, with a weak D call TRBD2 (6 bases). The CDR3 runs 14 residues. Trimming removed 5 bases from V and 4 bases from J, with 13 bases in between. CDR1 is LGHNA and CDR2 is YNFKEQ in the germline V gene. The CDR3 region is CASSYGAGSDTQYF. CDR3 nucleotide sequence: TGTGCCAGCAGCTACGGGGCGGGGTCAGATACGCAGTATTTT.